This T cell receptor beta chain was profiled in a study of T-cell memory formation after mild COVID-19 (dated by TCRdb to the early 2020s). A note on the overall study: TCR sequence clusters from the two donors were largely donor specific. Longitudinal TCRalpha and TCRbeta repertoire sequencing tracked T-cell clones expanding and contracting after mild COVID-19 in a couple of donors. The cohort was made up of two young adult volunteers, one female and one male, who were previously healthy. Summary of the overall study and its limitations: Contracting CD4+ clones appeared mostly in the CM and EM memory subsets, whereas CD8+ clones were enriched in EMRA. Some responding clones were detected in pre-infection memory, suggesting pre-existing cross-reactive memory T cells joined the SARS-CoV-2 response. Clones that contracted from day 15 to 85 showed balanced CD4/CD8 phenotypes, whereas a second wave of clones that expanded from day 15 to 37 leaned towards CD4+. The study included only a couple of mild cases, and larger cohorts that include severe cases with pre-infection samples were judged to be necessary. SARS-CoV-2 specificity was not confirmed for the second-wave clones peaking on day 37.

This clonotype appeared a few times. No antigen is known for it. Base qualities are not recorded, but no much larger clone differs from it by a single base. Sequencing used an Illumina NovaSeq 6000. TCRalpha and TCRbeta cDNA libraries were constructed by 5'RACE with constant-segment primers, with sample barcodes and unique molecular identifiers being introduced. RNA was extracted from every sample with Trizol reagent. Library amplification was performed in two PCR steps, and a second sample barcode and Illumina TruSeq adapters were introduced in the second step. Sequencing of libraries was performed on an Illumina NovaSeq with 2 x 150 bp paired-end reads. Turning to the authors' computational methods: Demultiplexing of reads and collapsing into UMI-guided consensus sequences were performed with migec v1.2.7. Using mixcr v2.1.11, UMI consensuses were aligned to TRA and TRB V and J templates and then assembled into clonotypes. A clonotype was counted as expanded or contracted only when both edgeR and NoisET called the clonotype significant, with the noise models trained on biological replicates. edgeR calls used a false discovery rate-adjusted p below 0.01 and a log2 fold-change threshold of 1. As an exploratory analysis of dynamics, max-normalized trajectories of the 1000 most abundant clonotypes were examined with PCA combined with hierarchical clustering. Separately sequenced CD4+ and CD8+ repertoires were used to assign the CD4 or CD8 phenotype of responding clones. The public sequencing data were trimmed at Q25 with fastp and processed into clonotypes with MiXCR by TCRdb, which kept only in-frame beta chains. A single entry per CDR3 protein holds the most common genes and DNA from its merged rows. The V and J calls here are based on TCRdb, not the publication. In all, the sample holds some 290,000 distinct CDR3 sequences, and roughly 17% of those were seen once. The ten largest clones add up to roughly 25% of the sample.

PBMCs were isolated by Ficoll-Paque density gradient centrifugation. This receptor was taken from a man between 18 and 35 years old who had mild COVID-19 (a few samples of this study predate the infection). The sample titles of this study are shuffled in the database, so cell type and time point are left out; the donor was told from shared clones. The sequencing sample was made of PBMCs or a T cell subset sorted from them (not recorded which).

CDR3 reads: CASSAEQVVNTEAFF. The nucleotide sequence reads TGTGCCAGCAGCGCCGAACAGGTAGTGAACACTGAAGCTTTCTTT. The chain uses TRBV7-2 and TRBJ1-1; the D region possibly corresponds to TRBD1 (5 bases align). CDR1 SGHTA and CDR2 FQGNSA were looked up in the germline V gene. Trimming at the junction amounts to 5 bases on V and 0 bases on J, and the germline ends lie 13 bases apart. Counted from cysteine to phenylalanine, this CDR3 has 15 amino acids. Only the CDR3 part of the read is kept: 45 bases, read in frame from the first base.